The T cell receptor (beta chain) under discussion was sequenced for a study of blood T cell repertoires in COVID-19. Study-level information: In each case, the material was cDNA or gDNA derived from T cells, B-cell-depleted T cells, or PBMCs.

This CDR3 spans 21 amino acids. V was clipped by 1 base and J by 0 bases; unmatched bases: 16. From germline, CDR1 is SGHDN and CDR2 FVKESK. Per the study methods: From reference gene primer amplification, estimates of nucleated cell counts were derived. The repertoire was sequenced with immunoSEQ multiplex PCR; TCRdb's copy has only in-frame clones and lacks some. V, J and clone size are taken as reported in that table, and D and trimming were inferred from the DNA itself. The table shows just over 150,000 clones, with about 90% occurring only once. The Seattle patients, enrolled during active infection, were followed longitudinally.

Material for sequencing was peripheral blood. The sequence was obtained from a man under 40 with COVID-19, enrolled during active disease. This chain links TRBV14 with TRBJ2-4; 9 bases fit TRBD1. CDR3 region: CASSQGFGTGITAVAKNIQYF. Here the CDR3 DNA reads TGTGCCAGCAGCCAAGGTTTCGGGACAGGGATAACCGCCGTAGCCAAAAACATTCAGTACTTC. The full variable domain, in which reference TRBV14 and TRBJ2-4 provide the parts outside the CDR3, is EAGVTQFPSHSVIEKGQTVTLRCDPISGHDNLYWYRRVMGKEIKFLLHFVKESKQDESGMPNNRFLAERTGGTYSTLKVQPAELEDSGVYFCASSQGFGTGITAVAKNIQYFGAGTRLSVL.